The T cell receptor beta chain under discussion was sequenced for a study of cytomegalovirus exposure and HLA in healthy donors. Points from the study as a whole: CMV antigen specificity was confirmed in vitro for a few CMV-associated chains. The classifier was said to identify cytomegalovirus status with high specificity and sensitivity. Some public TCRs appeared in many individuals, while most sequences were rare.

This CDR3 comprises 15 residues. Per germline, CDR1 SGHNT and CDR2 YYREEE (reference sequence). J gave up 2 bases and V 0 bases, and 4 bases lay outside the gene matches. In regard to this clone: The antigen is not known.

Repertoires were generated with immunoSEQ multiplex PCR, while TCRdb's copy carries only in-frame clones and drops some. The sample has about 280,000 clones, approximately 86% seen once. The receptor was isolated from a woman under 30 in good health and CMV-seronegative. The sequenced material came from PBMCs. This chain uses TRBV5-4 with TRBJ2-5; 7 positions match TRBD2. For the CDR3, the DNA is TGTGCCAGCAGCTTGGAGCCTAGCGGACAAGAGACCCAGTACTTC. It yields the protein CASSLEPSGQETQYF.